This T cell receptor beta chain was sequenced during a study of T cell responses to AZD1222 COVID-19 vaccine. The method was immunoSEQ multiplex PCR; TCRdb's version includes in-frame clones alone and lacks a portion of them. The sample has fewer than 70,000 clones, about 80% seen once. The germline V gene has CDR1 SNHLY and CDR2 FYNNEI. V was cut by 6 bases and J by 0 bases, with 15 bases left in between. The CDR3 sequence is 15 residues long. This rearrangement joins TRBV2 to TRBJ2-7, with a weak D call TRBD2 (6 bases). The material sequenced was peripheral blood, taken 28 days after the second AZD1222 dose. This TCR came from an adult who received the AZD1222 COVID-19 vaccine. The DNA for the CDR3 is TGTGCCAGCAGGGTTACTAGCTGGAGCTCCTACGAGCAGTACTTC. It yields the protein CASRVTSWSSYEQYF.